This is a list of T cell receptor beta chains from one sample in a study of blood T cell repertoires in COVID-19. Assay used: immunoSEQ multiplex PCR; TCRdb lists only in-frame clones, some missing. This sample has more than 80,000 clones, with around 90% found just once. Specimen: peripheral blood. The source of these receptors is a woman aged 55-70 years with COVID-19, enrolled during active disease. CDR3s include the opening cysteine and the closing phenylalanine or tryptophan. Fields, in order: J gene, V gene, clone size, CDR3 length, D gene, CDR3 DNA, CDR3 protein. D genes are given only for firm matches. Clone size is given for some rows only: seen once, a few or many times, or a class if the clone is expanded.

j_call: TRBJ1-2; v_call: TRBV5-1; clone_size: -; cdr3_length: 13; d_call: -; cdr3_nt: TGCGCCAGCAGCTTTGGGGCGAACTATGGCTACACCTTC; cdr3_aa: CASSFGANYGYTF
j_call: TRBJ1-2; v_call: TRBV18; clone_size: -; cdr3_length: 15; d_call: TRBD1; cdr3_nt: TGTGCCAGCTCACCCGGTGAGACAGGGGTGTATGGCTACACCTTC; cdr3_aa: CASSPGETGVYGYTF
j_call: TRBJ2-7; v_call: TRBV3-1/TRBV3-2; clone_size: -; cdr3_length: 13; d_call: -; cdr3_nt: TGTGCCAGCAGCCGGGACATTAACTACGAGCAGTACTTC; cdr3_aa: CASSRDINYEQYF
j_call: TRBJ2-5; v_call: TRBV7-6; clone_size: -; cdr3_length: 14; d_call: -; cdr3_nt: TGTGCCAGCAGCTCGCTGGTCGGCCAAGAGACCCAGTACTTC; cdr3_aa: CASSSLVGQETQYF
j_call: TRBJ1-6; v_call: TRBV27; clone_size: -; cdr3_length: 17; d_call: -; cdr3_nt: TGTGCCAGCAGTTTAGTTGGGGGCGGCAGGAGTAATTCACCCCTCCACTTT; cdr3_aa: CASSLVGGGRSNSPLHF
j_call: TRBJ2-5; v_call: TRBV3-1/TRBV3-2; clone_size: -; cdr3_length: 16; d_call: TRBD2; cdr3_nt: TGTGCCAGCAGCCAAGATCTAGCGGGGGGGCAAGAGACCCAGTACTTC; cdr3_aa: CASSQDLAGGQETQYF
j_call: TRBJ1-2; v_call: TRBV30; clone_size: -; cdr3_length: 14; d_call: -; cdr3_nt: TGTGCCTCAAAAGACGGCGGATCTAACTATGGCTACACCTTC; cdr3_aa: CASKDGGSNYGYTF
j_call: TRBJ1-4; v_call: TRBV30; clone_size: -; cdr3_length: 15; d_call: TRBD1; cdr3_nt: TGTGCCTGGAGTGTAACGGGACAGGTTAATGAAAAACTGTTTTTT; cdr3_aa: CAWSVTGQVNEKLFF
j_call: TRBJ1-4; v_call: TRBV5-5; clone_size: -; cdr3_length: 14; d_call: -; cdr3_nt: TGTGCCAGCAGCTCGGAACCCAGCGGGGAAAAACTGTTTTTT; cdr3_aa: CASSSEPSGEKLFF
j_call: TRBJ1-4; v_call: TRBV30; clone_size: -; cdr3_length: 14; d_call: -; cdr3_nt: TGTGCCTGGAGGGCGGGGAATGCTAATGAAAAACTGTTTTTT; cdr3_aa: CAWRAGNANEKLFF
j_call: TRBJ1-1; v_call: TRBV6-5; clone_size: -; cdr3_length: 13; d_call: -; cdr3_nt: TGTGCCAGCAGTTACGGGCAGAACACTGAAGCTTTCTTT; cdr3_aa: CASSYGQNTEAFF
j_call: TRBJ1-2; v_call: TRBV7-9; clone_size: -; cdr3_length: 17; d_call: TRBD1; cdr3_nt: TGTGCCAGCAGCTTAGATTATGCAGGGGGCTCCCACTATGGCTACACCTTC; cdr3_aa: CASSLDYAGGSHYGYTF
j_call: TRBJ1-1; v_call: TRBV19; clone_size: -; cdr3_length: 13; d_call: -; cdr3_nt: TGTGCCAGTATCGACCGGGGGAGGGCTGAAGCTTTCTTT; cdr3_aa: CASIDRGRAEAFF
j_call: TRBJ1-2; v_call: TRBV7-2; clone_size: -; cdr3_length: 16; d_call: TRBD1; cdr3_nt: TGTGCCAGCAGCTTAGCCCCTGGGACAGGGGGATATGGCTACACCTTC; cdr3_aa: CASSLAPGTGGYGYTF
j_call: TRBJ2-6; v_call: TRBV11-3; clone_size: -; cdr3_length: 16; d_call: -; cdr3_nt: TGTGCCAGCAGCTTAGGCGTTGGTAGTGGGGCCAACGTCCTGACTTTC; cdr3_aa: CASSLGVGSGANVLTF
j_call: TRBJ2-3; v_call: TRBV4-2; clone_size: -; cdr3_length: 13; d_call: -; cdr3_nt: TGTGCCAGCAGCCAGACGTCGGGAGATACGCAGTATTTT; cdr3_aa: CASSQTSGDTQYF
j_call: TRBJ2-7; v_call: TRBV30; clone_size: once; cdr3_length: 16; d_call: -; cdr3_nt: TGTGCCTGGCCGGGGCGGGCAGGGGCCCCAACCTACGAGCAGTACTTC; cdr3_aa: CAWPGRAGAPTYEQYF
j_call: TRBJ1-6; v_call: TRBV6-6; clone_size: -; cdr3_length: 13; d_call: -; cdr3_nt: TGTGCCAGCAGTTTGCCCGGGGAATCACCCCTCCACTTT; cdr3_aa: CASSLPGESPLHF
j_call: TRBJ2-7; v_call: TRBV7-2; clone_size: -; cdr3_length: 15; d_call: TRBD2; cdr3_nt: TGTGCCAGCAGCTACTCTGGCGGGGGGATATACGAGCAGTACTTC; cdr3_aa: CASSYSGGGIYEQYF
j_call: TRBJ2-3; v_call: TRBV7-2; clone_size: -; cdr3_length: 16; d_call: TRBD2; cdr3_nt: TGTGCCAGCAGCCAACTAGCGGGGGGACTCACAGATACGCAGTATTTT; cdr3_aa: CASSQLAGGLTDTQYF
j_call: TRBJ2-1; v_call: TRBV20-1; clone_size: -; cdr3_length: 11; d_call: -; cdr3_nt: TGCAGTGCCCTCGGTACGGATGAGCAGTTCTTC; cdr3_aa: CSALGTDEQFF
j_call: TRBJ1-2; v_call: TRBV9; clone_size: -; cdr3_length: 14; d_call: TRBD1; cdr3_nt: TGTGCCAGCAGCCCCTCGGGACAGATATATGGCTACACCTTC; cdr3_aa: CASSPSGQIYGYTF
j_call: TRBJ1-3; v_call: TRBV9; clone_size: -; cdr3_length: 17; d_call: TRBD1; cdr3_nt: TGTGCCAGCAGCCCTCACGGACAGGGAAGCTCTGGAAACACCATATATTTT; cdr3_aa: CASSPHGQGSSGNTIYF
j_call: TRBJ2-7; v_call: TRBV6-5; clone_size: -; cdr3_length: 13; d_call: -; cdr3_nt: TGTGCCGCGAGGACACAGACGACCTACGAGCAGTACTTC; cdr3_aa: CAARTQTTYEQYF
j_call: TRBJ1-3; v_call: TRBV14; clone_size: few; cdr3_length: 14; d_call: TRBD1; cdr3_nt: TGTGCCAGCAGCCGCTTGGGACAGGGAAACACCATATATTTT; cdr3_aa: CASSRLGQGNTIYF
j_call: TRBJ1-2; v_call: TRBV18; clone_size: -; cdr3_length: 13; d_call: -; cdr3_nt: TGTGCCAGCTCACCAGAGTCCAACTATGGCTACACCTTC; cdr3_aa: CASSPESNYGYTF
j_call: TRBJ2-1; v_call: TRBV6-2/TRBV6-3; clone_size: -; cdr3_length: 16; d_call: TRBD2; cdr3_nt: TGTGCCAGCAGTTTCTCAGCGGGGGGCCCGACGGGGGAGCAGTTCTTC; cdr3_aa: CASSFSAGGPTGEQFF
j_call: TRBJ2-7; v_call: TRBV11-2; clone_size: many; cdr3_length: 14; d_call: -; cdr3_nt: TGTGCCAGCAGCCTAGGGCCGGGGGAATACGAGCAGTACTTC; cdr3_aa: CASSLGPGEYEQYF
j_call: TRBJ2-3; v_call: TRBV5-4; clone_size: -; cdr3_length: 13; d_call: -; cdr3_nt: TGTGCCAGCAGCCCGGTAGGAGGAGATACGCAGTATTTT; cdr3_aa: CASSPVGGDTQYF
j_call: TRBJ2-7; v_call: TRBV7-8; clone_size: -; cdr3_length: 16; d_call: TRBD2; cdr3_nt: TGTGCCAGCAGCTTAGCCGCTCTAGCGGGGCCTGGGGAGCAGTACTTC; cdr3_aa: CASSLAALAGPGEQYF
j_call: TRBJ1-1; v_call: TRBV29-1; clone_size: -; cdr3_length: 12; d_call: -; cdr3_nt: TGCAGCGCCGCGTCCACGAACACTGAAGCTTTCTTT; cdr3_aa: CSAASTNTEAFF
j_call: TRBJ1-3; v_call: TRBV3-1/TRBV3-2; clone_size: -; cdr3_length: 16; d_call: -; cdr3_nt: TGTGCCAGCAGCCCAGACACATTTTTCGCTGGAAACACCATATATTTT; cdr3_aa: CASSPDTFFAGNTIYF
j_call: TRBJ1-2; v_call: TRBV9; clone_size: -; cdr3_length: 14; d_call: TRBD1; cdr3_nt: TGTGCCAGCAGCGGTAGACAGGGGAACTATGGCTACACCTTC; cdr3_aa: CASSGRQGNYGYTF
j_call: TRBJ2-2; v_call: TRBV10-3; clone_size: -; cdr3_length: 15; d_call: -; cdr3_nt: TGTGCCATCAGTGAGTCGTACGCGGTCACCGGGGAGCTGTTTTTT; cdr3_aa: CAISESYAVTGELFF
j_call: TRBJ2-3; v_call: TRBV11-3; clone_size: -; cdr3_length: 15; d_call: -; cdr3_nt: TGTGCCAGCAGCTTAGGGGCTAGCGAGGGTCATACGCAGTATTTT; cdr3_aa: CASSLGASEGHTQYF
j_call: TRBJ2-7; v_call: TRBV29-1; clone_size: -; cdr3_length: 12; d_call: -; cdr3_nt: TGCAGCGTTGAAGGCAGGACCTACGAGCAGTACTTC; cdr3_aa: CSVEGRTYEQYF
j_call: TRBJ2-2; v_call: TRBV4-1; clone_size: -; cdr3_length: 17; d_call: -; cdr3_nt: TGCGCCAGCAGCCAAGCGGCACAGAAATCGAACACCGGGGAGCTGTTTTTT; cdr3_aa: CASSQAAQKSNTGELFF
j_call: TRBJ1-1; v_call: TRBV6-2/TRBV6-3; clone_size: -; cdr3_length: 15; d_call: TRBD1; cdr3_nt: TGTGCCAGCAGTTACGTAACAGGGGGGAACGCTGAAGCTTTCTTT; cdr3_aa: CASSYVTGGNAEAFF
j_call: TRBJ2-2; v_call: TRBV7-3; clone_size: -; cdr3_length: 11; d_call: -; cdr3_nt: TGTGCCAGCAGCTCGGGAGGGGAGCTGTTTTTT; cdr3_aa: CASSSGGELFF
j_call: TRBJ1-6; v_call: TRBV30; clone_size: -; cdr3_length: 14; d_call: -; cdr3_nt: TGTGCCTGTCTGACGTCAGGGGTAAATTCACCCCTCCACTTT; cdr3_aa: CACLTSGVNSPLHF
j_call: TRBJ1-5; v_call: TRBV6-1; clone_size: -; cdr3_length: 13; d_call: TRBD1; cdr3_nt: TGTGCCAGCAGTGAACCCGGACAGGGGGGACAGCATTTT; cdr3_aa: CASSEPGQGGQHF
j_call: TRBJ1-5; v_call: TRBV6-6; clone_size: once; cdr3_length: 14; d_call: -; cdr3_nt: TGTGCCAGCAGCCTCGGACAGCTGAATCAGCCCCAGCATTTT; cdr3_aa: CASSLGQLNQPQHF
j_call: TRBJ2-4; v_call: TRBV28; clone_size: -; cdr3_length: 16; d_call: TRBD2; cdr3_nt: TGTGCCAGCAGTTCCCCTAGCGGGGGGGCCCTTAACATTCAGTACTTC; cdr3_aa: CASSSPSGGALNIQYF
j_call: TRBJ1-1; v_call: TRBV11-2; clone_size: -; cdr3_length: 13; d_call: TRBD1; cdr3_nt: TGTGCCAGCAGCGCGAGGCAGGGGGGTGAAGCTTTCTTT; cdr3_aa: CASSARQGGEAFF
j_call: TRBJ2-5; v_call: TRBV27; clone_size: -; cdr3_length: 13; d_call: TRBD2; cdr3_nt: TGTGCCAGCAGTCCCCCAGGCGGGAGAACCCAGTACTTC; cdr3_aa: CASSPPGGRTQYF
j_call: TRBJ1-5; v_call: TRBV18; clone_size: -; cdr3_length: 13; d_call: -; cdr3_nt: TGTGCCAGCTCACCACCAGGGAGACAGCCCCAGCATTTT; cdr3_aa: CASSPPGRQPQHF
j_call: TRBJ2-3; v_call: TRBV5-1; clone_size: -; cdr3_length: 15; d_call: TRBD2; cdr3_nt: TGCGCCAGCAGCGCGGGACTAGCGGGGGTAGATACGCAGTATTTT; cdr3_aa: CASSAGLAGVDTQYF
j_call: TRBJ2-7; v_call: TRBV28; clone_size: -; cdr3_length: 12; d_call: -; cdr3_nt: TGTGCCAGCAGTCCAAGACAGCTTAAGCAGTACTTC; cdr3_aa: CASSPRQLKQYF